This T cell receptor delta chain was found in a study of Vδ1+ human thymocytes (dated by TCRdb to 2017 to 2018). Broadly, across the study: The study characterised mRNA-level TRG and TRD CDR3 repertoires of highly purified Vdelta1+ thymocytes from young children as a data resource. Validation of the multiplex-based CDR3 amplicon strategy against 5'RACE-based CDR3 amplicon generation methods had been performed previously.

CDR1 and CDR2, per the germline V gene, are TSWWSYY and QGS. The CDR3 goes from the cysteine to the phenylalanine over 19 residues. Here the CDR3 DNA is all that survives: 57 bases in frame from base 1. V trim: 3 bases; J trim: 2 bases; unmatched bases: 15. Thymic samples were depleted of alphabeta T cells, then CD3+ TCRVdelta1+ TCRVdelta2- thymocytes were FACS-sorted. Sorted Vdelta1+ thymocyte purity ranged from about 96% to 99.6%. The thymic specimens were obtained from 8 paediatric patients who were undergoing corrective cardiac surgery and ranged in age from about 5 days to 16 months. Thymic tissue was dispersed, and mononuclear cells were isolated on a Histopaque-1077 density gradient. The staining antibodies were anti-TCRVdelta1 clone TS8.2, anti-TCRVdelta2 clone B6, anti-CD3 clone HIT3a and anti-TCRalphabeta clone IP26. Overall study results and their limits: The authors advised highly purified populations and single-cell validation, since unexpected Vdelta2 sequences could cause misinterpretation of bulk repertoire data. The thymic TRG and TRD repertoires appeared highly polyclonal, with Gaussian CDR3 length distributions, in contrast to the oligoclonal repertoires of peripheral blood. Many TRG clonotypes were found to be shared between donors (up to about 7x10^3), whereas TRD repertoires were found to be essentially private (max 116 shared). Because no clustering by age or sex was observed, donors were not stratified by these variables in the analyses. Roughly 22% of thymic TRD sequences were found to be Vdelta2 (and few were Vdelta3) despite high sort purity, in contrast to peripheral blood Vdelta1+ controls.

In regard to this clone: It has no known antigen specificity. Base quality data are lacking; no much larger clone is found one base away.

RNA extraction was performed with the RNeasy mini kit, and reverse transcription was done with Superscript III. To generate the CDR3 amplicons, a multiplex PCR was run using pooled V-gene forward primers together with a constant-region reverse primer that carried Illumina adaptor overhangs. After gel purification, the amplicons were indexed with Nextera index primers during roughly 8 additional PCR cycles and then purified using AMPure XP beads. Sequencing of the libraries was done on an Illumina MiSeq using paired-end 250 bp reads, dual indexing and a roughly 20% PhiX spike-in. The authors' pipeline ran thus. FastQC was used to quality check the reads, while ea-utils fastq-join merged the TRG read pairs. Annotation of sequences was performed with IMGT/HighV-QUEST, only productive sequences with unambiguous V-gene assignment were retained, and clonotypes were defined by identical CDR3 sequence. VDJtools 1.1.1, tcR 2.2.3, Treemap and vegan Shannon diversity in R 3.4.4 were used for downstream analysis. The public reads were reprocessed by TCRdb using CATT, and rows of matching DNA were later combined. The V and J calls and clone size are TCRdb's, not the authors'. The sample yields 50,000 to 60,000 delta-chain clones; over 12% were counted once. About 0.4% of the sample is taken by the ten largest.

This TCR was recovered from a girl under three years old who had congenital heart surgery. This receptor chain uses TRDV1 and TRDJ1, with 10 bases in between that match TRDD3. The sequencing input was Vdelta1+ gamma-delta thymocytes from the thymus. Per the publication, the cell subset or site label means: FACS-sorted CD3+ TCRalphabeta- TCRVdelta1+ TCRVdelta2- thymocytes. The CDR3 amino acid sequence is: CALGDSRSYLGDSTDKLIF. In nucleotides, the sequence is TGTGCTCTTGGGGATTCCCGATCGTATCTGGGGGATAGTACCGATAAACTCATCTTT.